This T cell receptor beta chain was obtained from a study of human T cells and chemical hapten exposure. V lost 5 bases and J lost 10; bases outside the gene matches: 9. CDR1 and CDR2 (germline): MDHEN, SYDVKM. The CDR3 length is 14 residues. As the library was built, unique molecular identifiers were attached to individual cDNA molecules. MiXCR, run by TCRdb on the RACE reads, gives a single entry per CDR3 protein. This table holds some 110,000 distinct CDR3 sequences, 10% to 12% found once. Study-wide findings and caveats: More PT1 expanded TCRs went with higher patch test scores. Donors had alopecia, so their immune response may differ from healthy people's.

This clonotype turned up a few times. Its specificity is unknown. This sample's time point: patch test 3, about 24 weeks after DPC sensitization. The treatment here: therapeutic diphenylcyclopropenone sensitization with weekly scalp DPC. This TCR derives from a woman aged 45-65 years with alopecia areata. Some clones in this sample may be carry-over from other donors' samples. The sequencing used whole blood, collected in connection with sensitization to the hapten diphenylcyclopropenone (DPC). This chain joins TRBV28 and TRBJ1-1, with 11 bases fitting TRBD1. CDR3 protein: CASSSGQGARVAFF. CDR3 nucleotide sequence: TGTGCCAGCAGTAGCGGACAGGGGGCCCGTGTAGCTTTCTTT. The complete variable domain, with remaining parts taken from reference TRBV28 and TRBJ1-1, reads DVKVTQSSRYLVKRTGEKVFLECVQDMDHENMFWYRQDPGLGLRLIYFSYDVKMKEKGDIPEGYSVSREKKERFSLILESASTNQTSMYLCASSSGQGARVAFFGQGTRLTVV.